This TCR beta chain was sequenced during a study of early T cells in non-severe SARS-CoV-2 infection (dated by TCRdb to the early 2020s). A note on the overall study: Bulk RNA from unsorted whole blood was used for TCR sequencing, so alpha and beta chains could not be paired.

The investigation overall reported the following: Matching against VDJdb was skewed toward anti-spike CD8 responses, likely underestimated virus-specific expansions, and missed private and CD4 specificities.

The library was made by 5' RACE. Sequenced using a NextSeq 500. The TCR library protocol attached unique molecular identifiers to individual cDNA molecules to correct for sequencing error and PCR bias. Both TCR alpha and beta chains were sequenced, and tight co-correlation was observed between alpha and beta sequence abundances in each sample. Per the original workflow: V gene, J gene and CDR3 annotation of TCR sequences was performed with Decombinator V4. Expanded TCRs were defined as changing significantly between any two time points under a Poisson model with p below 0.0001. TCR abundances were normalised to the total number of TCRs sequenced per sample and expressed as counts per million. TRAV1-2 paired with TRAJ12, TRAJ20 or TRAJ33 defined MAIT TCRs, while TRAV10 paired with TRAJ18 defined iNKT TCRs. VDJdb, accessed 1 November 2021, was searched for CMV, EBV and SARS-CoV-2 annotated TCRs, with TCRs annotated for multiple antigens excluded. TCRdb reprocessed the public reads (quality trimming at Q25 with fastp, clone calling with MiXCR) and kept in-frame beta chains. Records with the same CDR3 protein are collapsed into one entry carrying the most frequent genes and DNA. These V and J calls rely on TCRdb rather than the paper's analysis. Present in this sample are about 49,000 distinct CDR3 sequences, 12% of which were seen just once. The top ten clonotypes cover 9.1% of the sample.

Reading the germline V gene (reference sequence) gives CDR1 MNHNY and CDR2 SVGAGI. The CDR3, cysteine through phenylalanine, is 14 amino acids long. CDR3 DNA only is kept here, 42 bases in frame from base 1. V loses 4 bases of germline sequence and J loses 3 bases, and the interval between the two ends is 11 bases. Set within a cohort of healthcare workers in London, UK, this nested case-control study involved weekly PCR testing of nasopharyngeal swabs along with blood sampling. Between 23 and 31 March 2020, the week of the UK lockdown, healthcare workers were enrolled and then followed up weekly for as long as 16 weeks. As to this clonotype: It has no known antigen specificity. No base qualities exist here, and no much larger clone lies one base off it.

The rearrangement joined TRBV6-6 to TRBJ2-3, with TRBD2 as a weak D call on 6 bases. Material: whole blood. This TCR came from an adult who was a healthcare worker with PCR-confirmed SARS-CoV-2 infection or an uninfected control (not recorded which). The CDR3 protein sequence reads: CASSWDFQTDTQYF. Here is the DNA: TGTGCCAGCAGTTGGGACTTCCAGACAGATACGCAGTATTTT.